These 14 T cell receptor beta chains came from one sample sequenced in a study of chemoradiotherapy in HPV16-positive cancers. Profiled with immunoSEQ multiplex PCR; TCRdb holds only in-frame clones, not every one. The data contain roughly 5,700 clones, approximately 90% of them singletons. This specimen was blood, taken from a patient who underwent chemoradiotherapy. The receptors stem from a human donor with HPV-associated anogenital cancer.

The chain joins TRBV21-1 to TRBJ2-4; the table's D call TRBD1 went unverified against the DNA. TRBV21-1 is described as a pseudogene. The CDR3 is 14 amino acids. The CDR3 loop is CASRLQQRKNIQYF. Written as DNA, the CDR3 is TGTGCCAGCAGGTTACAGCAAAGAAAAAACATTCAGTACTTC.

The chain couples TRBV14 to TRBJ2-1, with unresolved D. V shed 5 bases and J shed 2 bases, with 7 bases lying between them. Germline CDR1 is SGHDN and CDR2 is FVKESK. This CDR3 region has 13 residues. CDR3: CASSLRTYNEQFF. CDR3 nucleotides: TGTGCCAGCAGCTTGAGGACCTACAATGAGCAGTTCTTC.

V gene TRBV7-2 combines with J gene TRBJ1-3; D possibly corresponds to TRBD1 (6 bases). The CDR3 has 16 amino acids. Trimming took 2 bases from V and 0 from J, leaving 11 bases between them. Germline CDR1 reads SGHTA; CDR2 reads FQGNSA. CDR3 bases: TGTGCCAGCAGCTTAAACCAGGGGAGCTCTGGAAACACCATATATTTT. Amino acids: CASSLNQGSSGNTIYF.

The CDR3 nucleotides are TGCGCCAGCAGCTTGGATGGGAAGGGCTACACCTTC. Protein sequence: CASSLDGKGYTF. This rearrangement joins TRBV5-1 to TRBJ1-2; D uncertain. The CDR3 consists of 12 residues. CDR1 is SGHRS and CDR2 is YFSETQ in the germline V gene. The V end lost 0 bases, the J end lost 8 bases, and 8 bases lay between the germline ends.

The chain uses TRBV14 and TRBJ1-1, with D hard to call. The CDR3 has 13 residues. V was pared by 3 bases and J by 4 bases, with 9 bases between. Germline V gene lookup returns CDR1 SGHDN and CDR2 FVKESK. DNA of the CDR3: TGTGCCAGCAGCCAGGGTGTTGTCACTGAAGCTTTCTTT. Translating gives CASSQGVVTEAFF.

This chain links TRBV7-9 with TRBJ2-3; no definite D call. CDR1 and CDR2 from the germline V gene are SEHNR and FQNEAQ (reference sequence). This CDR3 is built from 12 residues. Trimming pared 0 bases from V and 7 bases from J, leaving 5 bases between. The CDR3 region is CASSLAGNTQYF. DNA for the CDR3: TGTGCCAGCAGCTTAGCGGGGAATACGCAGTATTTT.

This clone came up once. This chain connects TRBV6-1 to TRBJ1-3, with 8 positions matching TRBD1. This CDR3 region has 14 residues. V dropped 5 bases and J dropped 6; count of bases not matched to a gene: 6. Germline loops: CDR1 MNHNS, CDR2 SASEGT. The CDR3 is CASSRTGGANTIYF. In DNA form, the CDR3 reads TGTGCCAGCAGTCGTACAGGGGGTGCAAACACCATATATTTT.

The V call is TRBV7-9, the J call TRBJ1-2, with D maybe TRBD1 (6 bases). Germline lookup yields CDR1 SEHNR and CDR2 FQNEAQ (reference sequence). This CDR3 contains 14 residues. Trimming took off 4 bases at V and 3 bases at J, with 12 bases between the two ends. The CDR3 is CASSYTGLDYGYTF. The CDR3 nucleotides are TGTGCCAGCAGCTACACAGGGCTCGACTATGGCTACACCTTC.

This clone was seen more than once but under ten times. V gene TRBV27 combines with J gene TRBJ2-3; TRBD2 agrees at 12 bases. The V gene's germline CDR1 is MNHEY and CDR2 SMNVEV (reference sequence). CDR3 length equals 15 residues. V lost 6 bases to trimming and J lost 4 bases; unmatched junction nucleotides: 5. This CDR3 is CASRRRLAGADTQYF. CDR3 nucleotide sequence: TGTGCCAGCAGGCGAAGACTAGCGGGAGCAGATACGCAGTATTTT.

V usage is TRBV6-5 and J usage is TRBJ1-1; D is unclear. Germline V gene sequence: CDR1 MNHEY, CDR2 SVGAGI. The CDR3 is 15 residues long. Trimming took off 5 bases at V and 0 bases at J, with 13 bases between the two ends. The CDR3 protein is CASSTITRLNTEAFF. CDR3 nucleotides: TGTGCCAGCAGTACGATTACCAGATTGAACACTGAAGCTTTCTTT.

The chain couples TRBV6-6 to TRBJ1-6; D unresolved. CDR1 MNHNY and CDR2 SVGAGI come from the germline V gene (reference sequence). The CDR3 spans 12 residues. The ends were cut back, 2 bases at V and 7 bases at J, with 3 bases in the middle. CDR3 DNA sequence: TGTGCCAGCAGTTACCGAAATTCACCCCTCCACTTT. Amino acids: CASSYRNSPLHF.

The chain employs TRBV5-1 and TRBJ1-1; the D gene is possibly TRBD1 (5 bases). CDR1 is SGHRS and CDR2 is YFSETQ in the germline V gene. V was cut by 5 bases and J by 1 base, with 12 bases left in between. The CDR3 spans 14 residues. CDR3 DNA sequence: TGCGCCAGCAGTACGGACATGCGGAACACTGAAGCTTTCTTT. It yields the protein CASSTDMRNTEAFF. Complete variable domain (other parts from reference TRBV5-1 and TRBJ1-1): KAGVTQTPRYLIKTRGQQVTLSCSPISGHRSVSWYQQTPGQGLQFLFEYFSETQRNKGNFPGRFSGRQFSNSRSEMNVSTLELGDSALYLCASSTDMRNTEAFFGQGTRLTVV.

This clone was seen once. This CDR3 reads CASSSQEGGALYEQYF. CDR3 bases: TGTGCCAGCAGCTCCCAGGAAGGAGGGGCATTGTACGAGCAGTACTTC. V is TRBV7-7 and J is TRBJ2-7, with TRBD2 as a possible D gene (6 bases). In germline, CDR1 is SSHAT, CDR2 FNYEAQ (reference sequence). V lost 4 bases to trimming and J lost 4 bases, with 20 bases between them. The CDR3 is 16 amino acids.

The chain is built from TRBV7-8 and TRBJ2-7; the D gene is possibly TRBD2 (6 bases). Between the trimmed V and J ends, which lost 1 base and 0 bases, there was a span of 10 bases. Germline lookup yields CDR1 SGHVS and CDR2 FQNEAQ. The CDR3 has 15 amino acids. CDR3 sequence (DNA): TGTGCCAGCAGCTTAGACGGGGGTAACTCCTACGAGCAGTACTTC. Residues: CASSLDGGNSYEQYF.